The 20 T cell receptor beta chains below all came from one sample that was sequenced in a study of blood T cell repertoires in COVID-19. The protocol was immunoSEQ multiplex PCR, while the TCRdb copy is restricted to in-frame clones and leaves out a portion. The sample contains 200,000 to 250,000 clones, 88% of which appear only once. The sequencing input was PBMCs or T cells enriched from blood (not recorded which). These TCRs come from a woman in her 30s who had recovered from COVID-19.

V and J are TRBV19 and TRBJ1-5; the D gene is possibly TRBD1 (5 bases). Germline assignment: CDR1 LNHDA and CDR2 SQIVND (reference sequence). The CDR3 runs 14 residues. V was cut by 10 bases and J by 2 bases, with 15 bases left in between. CDR3 region: CAMGSGLGNQPQHF. The CDR3 region has the DNA TGTGCCATGGGGTCAGGGCTCGGCAATCAGCCCCAGCATTTT.

The rearrangement joins TRBV2 to TRBJ2-1; TRBD1 matches at 7 bases. The germline CDR1 and CDR2 sequences are SNHLY and FYNNEI. This CDR3 spans 17 amino acids. The junction had 11 bases not matched to a gene; V was cut back by 6 bases and J by 0 bases. The CDR3 DNA follows: TGTGCCAGCAGAACGCCGGACAGGAGGAGCTCCTACAATGAGCAGTTCTTC. Its protein is CASRTPDRRSSYNEQFF.

This chain joins TRBV7-2 and TRBJ2-5; possible D gene TRBD2, 7 bases. V lost 4 bases and J 4 bases, leaving 16 bases between the germline ends. The CDR3 covers 15 residues. The germline CDR1 and CDR2 sequences are SGHTA and FQGNSA. CDR3: CASSSLRGPLETQYF. CDR3 nucleotide sequence: TGTGCCAGCAGCTCCCTGCGGGGGCCCCTAGAGACCCAGTACTTC. The full variable domain, with the rest looked up from reference TRBV7-2 and TRBJ2-5, is GAGVSQSPSNKVTEKGKDVELRCDPISGHTALYWYRQSLGQGLEFLIYFQGNSAPDKSGLPSDRFSAERTGGSVSTLTIQRTQQEDSAVYLCASSSLRGPLETQYFGPGTRLLVL.

The CDR3 DNA reads TGTGCCAGCAGCGTAACCCCTCGCGGGGGGGCCGATACGCAGTATTTT. It specifies CASSVTPRGGADTQYF. The J gene is TRBJ2-3, the V gene TRBV9, with 9 bases fitting TRBD2. Losses at the gene ends were 1 base for V and 6 bases for J; bases not matched to a gene: 9. The germline CDR1 and CDR2 sequences are SGDLS and YYNGEE. The CDR3 extends over 16 amino acids.

This chain links TRBV10-3 with TRBJ1-6, with D unclear. Trimming removed 4 bases from V and 7 bases from J, with 17 bases in between. The germline V gene has CDR1 ENHRY and CDR2 SYGVKD. This CDR3 has 16 residues. The CDR3: CAISAVVPGQNSPLHF. CDR3 nucleotides: TGTGCCATCAGTGCGGTCGTCCCTGGGCAAAATTCACCCCTCCACTTT.

This clone was detected only once. The genes are TRBV7-2 and TRBJ2-7; TRBD2 might be the D (6 bases). Germline CDR1 SGHTA, CDR2 FQGNSA. V was clipped by 4 bases and J by 3 bases, with 22 bases between them. The CDR3 consists of 17 residues. CDR3 sequence: CASSYTPGLISYYEQYF. The CDR3, as DNA: TGTGCCAGCAGCTACACCCCGGGACTCATATCTTACTACGAGCAGTACTTC.

This rearrangement joins TRBV6-1 to TRBJ1-2, with 7 bases matching TRBD1. The CDR3 spans 14 residues. V lost 3 bases and J lost 5; bases outside the gene matches: 6. Germline V CDR1 and CDR2: MNHNS, SASEGT. CDR3 loop: CASSDGTEVYGYTF. CDR3 nucleotide sequence: TGTGCCAGCAGTGATGGGACAGAAGTTTATGGCTACACCTTC.

The chain combines TRBV25-1 with TRBJ1-2; TRBD1 matches 9 bases. V dropped 5 bases and J dropped 1; count of bases not matched to a gene: 11. This CDR3 is 17 amino acids long. Germline values: CDR1 MGHDK, CDR2 SYGVNS. As DNA, the CDR3 is TGTGCCAGCAGTTACCTGGGGACAGGGAGTTATAACTATGGCTACACCTTC. Its translation is CASSYLGTGSYNYGYTF.

The V gene is TRBV5-1, the J gene TRBJ2-5, with TRBD2 identical over 11 bases. CDR1 is SGHRS and CDR2 is YFSETQ in the germline V gene. This CDR3 region has 15 residues. V trimming: 4 bases; J trimming: 4 bases; junction bases outside the gene matches: 6. The CDR3 loop is CASSAPSGGRETQYF. The DNA of the CDR3 is TGCGCCAGCAGCGCCCCTAGCGGGGGGAGAGAGACCCAGTACTTC.

Remarks on this clone: Other DNA sequences from this sample encode an identical CDR3 as well. This sequence joins TRBV29-1 and TRBJ2-7; TRBD2 matches 8 bases. The CDR3 is made up of 13 amino acids. Germline V gene sequence: CDR1 SQVTM, CDR2 ANQGSEA. The J segment lost 6 bases and the V segment lost 5 bases, leaving 9 bases of the junction unmatched. The CDR3 coding sequence is TGCAGCGTTCGCGGGGGGCCCTCTACCGAGCAGTACTTC. Protein: CSVRGGPSTEQYF.

This sequence joins TRBV6-1 and TRBJ1-2; 7 positions match TRBD1. V shed 3 bases, J shed 4 bases, and the junction held 8 bases outside the gene matches. CDR1 MNHNS and CDR2 SASEGT come from the germline V gene. This CDR3 has 15 amino acids. This chain's CDR3 is CASSDMKGASYGYTF. The CDR3 bases are TGTGCCAGCAGTGACATGAAGGGGGCTAGCTATGGCTACACCTTC.

This sequence joins TRBV7-6 and TRBJ2-5; the match to TRBD2 covers 10 bases. From germline, CDR1 is SGHVS and CDR2 FNYEAQ. The CDR3 contains 15 residues. Trimming at V came to 0 bases and at J to 6 bases, leaving 4 bases not matched to a gene. The CDR3 protein is CASSLAIAGGKTQYF. CDR3 DNA sequence: TGTGCCAGCAGCTTAGCTATAGCGGGGGGAAAGACCCAGTACTTC.

J is TRBJ2-1 and V is TRBV3-1 (or the pseudogene TRBV3-2); the match to TRBD2 covers 9 bases. CDR3 length equals 16 residues. Germline V gene sequence: CDR1 LGHDT, CDR2 YNNKEL (reference sequence). V shed 4 bases, J shed 8 bases, and the junction held 12 bases outside the gene matches. The CDR3 region is CASSPREAGGGDEQFF. In DNA form, the CDR3 reads TGTGCCAGCAGCCCACGAGAAGCGGGGGGTGGTGATGAGCAGTTCTTC.

This clone is labeled medium-sized. This sequence joins TRBV21-1 and TRBJ2-1; TRBD1, the D gene given by the table, was not confirmed from the DNA. TRBV21-1 is annotated as a pseudogene. CDR3 length: 18 residues. CDR3 sequence reads: CASSKARRGQGGYNEQFF. The DNA for the CDR3 is TGTGCCAGCAGCAAAGCCCGGCGAGGGCAAGGGGGCTACAATGAGCAGTTCTTC.

V usage is TRBV23-1 and J usage is TRBJ1-1; D is unresolved. TRBV23-1 is known as an ORF, though its function is uncertain. This CDR3 contains 13 residues. Between the trimmed V and J ends, which lost 2 bases and 7 bases, there was a span of 11 bases. The chain's CDR3 is CASSQGPVGEAFF. CDR3 in DNA: TGCGCCAGCAGTCAAGGGCCGGTAGGTGAAGCTTTCTTT.

V gene TRBV12-3 or TRBV12-4 combines with J gene TRBJ2-1; 10 positions agree with TRBD2. V lost 5 bases, J lost 7 bases, and 2 bases stayed unmatched. The CDR3 extends over 13 amino acids. The CDR3: CASSVTSGNEQFF. In DNA form, the CDR3 reads TGTGCCAGCAGTGTGACTAGCGGGAATGAGCAGTTCTTC.

The chain joins TRBV6-4 to TRBJ1-1; D is unclear. Per germline, CDR1 MRHNA and CDR2 SNTAGT. V lost 1 base, J lost 8 bases, and 8 bases lay in between. The CDR3 is 12 residues long. This CDR3 is CASSDWGGEAFF. CDR3 bases: TGTGCCAGCAGTGACTGGGGAGGGGAAGCTTTCTTT.

This clone is a singleton in its sample. V is TRBV7-9 and J is TRBJ2-2; possible D gene TRBD1, 5 bases. With 6 bases removed from V and 7 bases from J, the gap between germline ends came to 12 bases. The CDR3 has 13 amino acids. Germline V gene lookup returns CDR1 SEHNR and CDR2 FQNEAQ (reference sequence). CDR3 in amino acids: CASRSFDSGELFF. In DNA form, the CDR3 reads TGTGCCAGCAGGTCATTCGACAGCGGGGAGCTGTTTTTT.

The V call is TRBV19, the J call TRBJ1-4, with TRBD1 identical over 8 bases. Germline assignment: CDR1 LNHDA and CDR2 SQIVND (reference sequence). The V segment lost 6 bases and the J segment 8 bases; nucleotides outside the gene matches: 5. The CDR3 is made up of 13 amino acids. The CDR3 DNA follows: TGTGCCAGTAGGACAGGGGTACAGGAAAAACTGTTTTTT. This sequence encodes CASRTGVQEKLFF.

The CDR3 DNA is TGTGCCAGCAGCTCTCGGACAGACCACACAGATACGCAGTATTTT. Its translation is CASSSRTDHTDTQYF. The chain uses TRBV13 and TRBJ2-3; D possibly corresponds to TRBD1 (6 bases). Looked up from germline, CDR1 is PRHDT and CDR2 is FYEKMQ (reference sequence). Trimming stripped 4 bases from V and 2 bases from J, with 13 bases between. This CDR3 region has 15 residues.